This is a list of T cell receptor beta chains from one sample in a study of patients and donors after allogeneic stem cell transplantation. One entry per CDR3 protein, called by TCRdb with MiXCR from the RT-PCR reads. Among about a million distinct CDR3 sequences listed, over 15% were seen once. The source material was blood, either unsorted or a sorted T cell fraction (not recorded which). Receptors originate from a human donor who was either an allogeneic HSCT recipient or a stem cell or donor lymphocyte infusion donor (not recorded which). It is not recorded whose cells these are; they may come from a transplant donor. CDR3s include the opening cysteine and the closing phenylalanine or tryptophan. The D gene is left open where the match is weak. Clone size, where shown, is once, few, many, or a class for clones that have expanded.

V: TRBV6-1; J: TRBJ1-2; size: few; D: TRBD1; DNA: TGTGCCAGCAGTAAAGGACAGGGTGATGGCTACACCTTC; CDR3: CASSKGQGDGYTF
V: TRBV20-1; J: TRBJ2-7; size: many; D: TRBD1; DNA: TGCAGCGCTACAGGGGTCATGTACGAGCAGTACTTC; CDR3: CSATGVMYEQYF
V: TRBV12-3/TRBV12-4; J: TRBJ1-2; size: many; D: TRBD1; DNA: TGTGCCAGCACTTTCACTCCGACAGGGACGGGTCGTGGCTACACCTTC; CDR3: CASTFTPTGTGRGYTF
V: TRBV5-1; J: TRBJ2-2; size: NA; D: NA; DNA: TGCGCCAGCCTCGACTCCCGACTGAACACCGGGGAGCTGTTTTTT; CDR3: CASLDSRLNTGELFF
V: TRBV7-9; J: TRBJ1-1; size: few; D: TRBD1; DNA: TGTGCCAGCAGGCTAACAGGGGGCCCTGGAGCTTTCTTT; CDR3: CASRLTGGPGAFF
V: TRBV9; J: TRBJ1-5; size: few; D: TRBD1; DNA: TGTGCCAGCAGCGCAGAGGACAGGAGTCATCAGCCCCAGCATTTT; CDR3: CASSAEDRSHQPQHF
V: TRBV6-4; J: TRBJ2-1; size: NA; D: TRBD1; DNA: TGTGCCAGCAGTGACTCGAGTGGGACAGGGGGACGAGATGAGCAGTTCTTC; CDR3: CASSDSSGTGGRDEQFF
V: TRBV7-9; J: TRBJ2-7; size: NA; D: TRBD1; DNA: TGTGCCAGCAGCTTGGGACAGGGACAGCTGAGCTCCTACGAGCAGTACTTC; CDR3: CASSLGQGQLSSYEQYF
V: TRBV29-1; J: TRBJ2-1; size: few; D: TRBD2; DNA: TGCAGCGTCGGACTAGATGTCCATGAGCAGTTCTTC; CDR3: CSVGLDVHEQFF
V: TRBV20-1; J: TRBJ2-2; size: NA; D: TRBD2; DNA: TGCAGTGCAAGGACTAGCTGGGACACCGGGGAGCTGTTTTTT; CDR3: CSARTSWDTGELFF
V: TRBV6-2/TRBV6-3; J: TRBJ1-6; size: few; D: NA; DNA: TGTGCCAGCGGTCGAGGGGCTGATTCACCCCTCCACTTT; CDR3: CASGRGADSPLHF
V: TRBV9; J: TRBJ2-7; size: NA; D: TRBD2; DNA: TGTGCCAGCAGCGTAGAGTCTAGCGGGGGATTAGAGCAGTACTTC; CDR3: CASSVESSGGLEQYF
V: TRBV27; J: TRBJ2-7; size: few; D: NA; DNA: TGTGCCAGCAGGAGGTACGAGCAGTACTTC; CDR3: CASRRYEQYF
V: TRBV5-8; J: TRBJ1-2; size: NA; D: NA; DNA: TGTGCCAGCAGCTCCCCGGGCTATGGCTACACCTTC; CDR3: CASSSPGYGYTF
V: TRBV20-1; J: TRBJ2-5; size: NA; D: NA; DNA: TGCAGTGCTCGACCTGCCGGGGTGGGGTTAGAGACCCAGTACTTC; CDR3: CSARPAGVGLETQYF
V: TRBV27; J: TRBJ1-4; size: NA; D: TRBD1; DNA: TGTGCCAGCAGTTTGAGGGGGCCAAGGGAAAAACTGTTTTTT; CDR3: CASSLRGPREKLFF
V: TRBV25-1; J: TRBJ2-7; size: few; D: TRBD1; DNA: TGTGCCAGCAGTGAAGATAGGCGACAGGGGGTCCCCTACGAGCAGTACTTC; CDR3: CASSEDRRQGVPYEQYF
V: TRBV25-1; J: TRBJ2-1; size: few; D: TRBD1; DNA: TGTGCCAGCAGTCGACGGGACAGGCGGCTGGAGCAGTTCTTC; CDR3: CASSRRDRRLEQFF
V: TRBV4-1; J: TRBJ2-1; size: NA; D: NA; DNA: TGCGCCAGCAGCCAAGAGGCGGCCATCAACAATGAGCAGTTCTTC; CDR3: CASSQEAAINNEQFF
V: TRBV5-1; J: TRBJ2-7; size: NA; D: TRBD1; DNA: TGCGCCAGCAGCACGGGACAGGGGACCCACGAGCAGTACTTC; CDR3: CASSTGQGTHEQYF
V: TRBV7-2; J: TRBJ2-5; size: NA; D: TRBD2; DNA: TGTGCCAGCAGCCTACCCCCGGGACTAGAATTTAGGGAGACCCAGTACTTC; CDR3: CASSLPPGLEFRETQYF
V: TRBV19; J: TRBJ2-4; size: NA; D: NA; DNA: TGTGCCAGTAGTATCGGGGCTAATGGGTACTTC; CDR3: CASSIGANGYF
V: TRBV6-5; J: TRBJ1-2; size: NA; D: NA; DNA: TGTGCCAGCAGTGCCGTCCTCTATGGCTACACCTTC; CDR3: CASSAVLYGYTF
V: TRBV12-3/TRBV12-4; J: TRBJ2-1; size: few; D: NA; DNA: TGTGCCAGCGAGAGTAATGAGCAGTTCTTC; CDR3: CASESNEQFF
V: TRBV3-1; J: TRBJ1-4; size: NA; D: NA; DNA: TGTGCCAGCAGCCCTTCCCCCGGAAGGGCTGAAAAACTGTTTTTT; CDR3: CASSPSPGRAEKLFF
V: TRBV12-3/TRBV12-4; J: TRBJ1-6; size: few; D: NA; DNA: TGTGCCAGCAGTTTCGACAGTACGAATTCACCCCTCCACTTT; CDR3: CASSFDSTNSPLHF
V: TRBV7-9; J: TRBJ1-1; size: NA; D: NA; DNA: TGTGCCAGCAGCCCCCAGGCGGTCACTGAAGCTTTCTTT; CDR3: CASSPQAVTEAFF
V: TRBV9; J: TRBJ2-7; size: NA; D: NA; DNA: TGTGCCAGCAGCGTAGTTCAGCAGTACTTC; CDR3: CASSVVQQYF
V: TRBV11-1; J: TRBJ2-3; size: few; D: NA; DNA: TGTGCCACCCGCCTCCGGGACACACGCACAGATACGCAGTATTTT; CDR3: CATRLRDTRTDTQYF
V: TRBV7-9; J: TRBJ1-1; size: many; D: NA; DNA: TGTGCCAGCAGCTTAGATGCCAGTTCCACTGAAGCTTTCTTT; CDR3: CASSLDASSTEAFF
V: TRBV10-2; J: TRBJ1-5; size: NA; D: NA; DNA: TGCGCCAGCAGTGAGTCAGGCTCGACTAGCAATCAGCCCCAGCATTTT; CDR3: CASSESGSTSNQPQHF
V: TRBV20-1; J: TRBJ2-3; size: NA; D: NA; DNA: TGCAGTGCCCAGACGCTCACAGATACGCAGTATTTT; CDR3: CSAQTLTDTQYF
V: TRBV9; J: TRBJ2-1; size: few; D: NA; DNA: TGTGCCAGCAGCGTAGAGGGCCTGGGAGGGGGTGAGCAGTTCTTC; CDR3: CASSVEGLGGGEQFF
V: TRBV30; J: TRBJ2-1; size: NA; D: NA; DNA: TGTGCCTGGAGTGTCCTAGCGTACAATGAGCAGTTCTTC; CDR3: CAWSVLAYNEQFF
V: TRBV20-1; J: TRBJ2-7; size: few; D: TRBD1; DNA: TGCAGTGCTAGACGTGGACAGGGGGCCTACGAGCAGTACTTC; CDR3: CSARRGQGAYEQYF
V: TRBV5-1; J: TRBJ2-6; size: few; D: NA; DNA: TGCGCCAGCAGCTCCGGCTCGGCCAACGTCCTGACTTTC; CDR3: CASSSGSANVLTF
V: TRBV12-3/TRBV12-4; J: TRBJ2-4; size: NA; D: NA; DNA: TGTGCCAGCAGTTTAGGGTCGGTAGTCTCTGCGGAAAACATTCAGTACTTC; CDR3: CASSLGSVVSAENIQYF
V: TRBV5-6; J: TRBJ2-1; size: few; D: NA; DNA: TGTGCCAGCAGCTTGGTTTCCCTAGCGCCAGGTGGAAATGAGCAGTTCTTC; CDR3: CASSLVSLAPGGNEQFF
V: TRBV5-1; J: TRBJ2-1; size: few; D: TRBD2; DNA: TGCGCCAGCAGCAAAGGGACTAGCGGGAGACTCTACAATGAGCAGTTCTTC; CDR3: CASSKGTSGRLYNEQFF
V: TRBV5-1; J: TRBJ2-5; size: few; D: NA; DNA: TGCGCCAGCAGACCTCACCGGGACTCCGAGCCTTCAAAAGAGACCCAGTACTTC; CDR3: CASRPHRDSEPSKETQYF
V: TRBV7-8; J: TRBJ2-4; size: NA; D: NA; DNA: TGTGCCAGCAGCTTAGCGCGGTGGGCAGCCAAAAACATTCAGTACTTC; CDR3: CASSLARWAAKNIQYF
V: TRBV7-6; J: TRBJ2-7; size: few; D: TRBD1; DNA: TGTGCCAGCAGCCTAGGTGGGACAGGGGGTATGTACGAGCAGTACTTC; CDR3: CASSLGGTGGMYEQYF
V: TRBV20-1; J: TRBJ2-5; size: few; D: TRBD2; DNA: TGCAGTGCTAGGGGGACTAGCTACCAAGAGACCCAGTACTTC; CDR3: CSARGTSYQETQYF
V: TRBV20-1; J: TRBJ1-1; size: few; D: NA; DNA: TGCAGTGCTAGAGAAGGGCAGCTTGGCGCTGAAGCTTTCTTT; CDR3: CSAREGQLGAEAFF
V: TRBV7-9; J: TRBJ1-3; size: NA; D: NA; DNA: TGTGCCAGCAGCTTAGTTGCGGGTACTGGAAACACCATATATTTT; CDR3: CASSLVAGTGNTIYF
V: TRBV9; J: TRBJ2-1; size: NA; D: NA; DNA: TGTGCCAGCAGCAAGACTGTCAGCTCCTACAATGAGCAGTTCTTC; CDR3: CASSKTVSSYNEQFF
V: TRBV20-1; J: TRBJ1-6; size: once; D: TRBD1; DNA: TGCAGTGCTAGAGTGGGTGGGACAGGGGTATCACCCCTCCACTTT; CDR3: CSARVGGTGVSPLHF
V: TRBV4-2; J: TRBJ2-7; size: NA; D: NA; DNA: TGTGCCAGCAGCGGTCCCTGGGGAGCGAGCTCCTACGAGCAGTACTTC; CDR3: CASSGPWGASSYEQYF
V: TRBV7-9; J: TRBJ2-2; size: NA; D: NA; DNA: TGTGCCAGGGACCGGGGGGCCGTGAACACCGGGGAGCTGTTTTTT; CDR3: CARDRGAVNTGELFF
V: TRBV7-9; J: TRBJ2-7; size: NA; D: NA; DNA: TGTGCCAGCAACCACCGGGACGGAACCCCCCAGCAGTACTTC; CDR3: CASNHRDGTPQQYF
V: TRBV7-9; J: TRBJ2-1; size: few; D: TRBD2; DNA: TGTGCCAGCAGCTTAGAGACTAGCGGGTGGGGCAATGAGCAGTTCTTC; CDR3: CASSLETSGWGNEQFF
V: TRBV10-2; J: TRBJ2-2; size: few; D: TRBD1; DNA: TGCGCCAGCAGTGAGACGGGACAGGGGGCGGGGGCTAACACCGGGGAGCTGTTTTTT; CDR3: CASSETGQGAGANTGELFF
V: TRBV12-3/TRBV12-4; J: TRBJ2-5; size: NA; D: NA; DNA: TGTGCCAGCAGTTGGCTTAGGTTTAGGGGGAGTGGAGAGACCCAGTACTTC; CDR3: CASSWLRFRGSGETQYF
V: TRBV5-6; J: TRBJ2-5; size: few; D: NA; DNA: TGTGCCAGCAGCTCGGTATGGGGACGAGAGACCCAGTACTTC; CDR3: CASSSVWGRETQYF
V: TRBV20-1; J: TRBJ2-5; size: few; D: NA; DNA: TGCAGTGCTCACCTATCCGCGTACCAAGAGACCCAGTACTTC; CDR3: CSAHLSAYQETQYF
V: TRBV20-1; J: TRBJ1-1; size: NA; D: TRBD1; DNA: TGCAGTGCTAGTTCTCCACAGGGGGGAGGGAGAGCTTTCTTT; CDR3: CSASSPQGGGRAFF
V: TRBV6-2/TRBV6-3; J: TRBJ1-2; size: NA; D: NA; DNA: TGTGCCAGCAGTTCGGGACGCCTGAGGGTCGGCTACACCTTC; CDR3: CASSSGRLRVGYTF
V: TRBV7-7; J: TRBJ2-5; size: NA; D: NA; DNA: TGTGCTAGCAGCTTAGACGGTGTCACCCAGTACTTC; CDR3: CASSLDGVTQYF
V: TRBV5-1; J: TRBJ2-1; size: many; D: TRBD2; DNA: TGCGCCAGCAGCGCGACTAGCGGGCCAAAAGAGCAGTTCTTC; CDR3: CASSATSGPKEQFF
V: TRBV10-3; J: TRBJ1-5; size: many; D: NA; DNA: TGTGCCATCAATACGGGGGGGCCATCCAAACGATTCAATCAGCCCCAGCATTTT; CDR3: CAINTGGPSKRFNQPQHF